The rows below give T cell receptor beta chains drawn from one sample of a study of blood T cells in healthy people across ages. TCRdb re-derived calls from the 5' RACE reads in MiXCR, one entry per CDR3 protein. This sample has about 780,000 distinct CDR3 sequences, with about 46% found just once. The sequenced sample was blood. The receptors were sampled from a man aged 80 or over in good health. Both conserved end residues are part of each CDR3. D genes are given only for firm matches. Clone size appears in some rows only: once, few, many, or a class for an expanded clone.

clone size	J gene	V gene	D gene	CDR3 DNA	CDR3 protein
NA	TRBJ2-1	TRBV28	TRBD2	TGTGCCAGCAACGGACAAGGGACTAGCGGAAGCAATGAGCAGTTCTTC	CASNGQGTSGSNEQFF
NA	TRBJ2-4	TRBV6-2/TRBV6-3	TRBD1	TGTGCCAGCCTCCTCTCCTTACAGGGGGGAGAGCAGTACTTC	CASLLSLQGGEQYF
NA	TRBJ2-5	TRBV13	TRBD2	TGTGCCAGCAGCCGGGGGACTAGCGGTAACAATGAGCAGTACTTC	CASSRGTSGNNEQYF
few	TRBJ2-7	TRBV5-1	NA	TGCGCCAGCAAGGTGACTCCAAGTGGGTACGAGCAGTACTTC	CASKVTPSGYEQYF
few	TRBJ2-7	TRBV20-1	NA	TGCAGTGCTACCCCTGGGAGGGGGTTGGTCAATGAGCAGTACTTC	CSATPGRGLVNEQYF
NA	TRBJ1-2	TRBV24-1	NA	TGTGCCACCAGTGCCGAGGGTCGTGGCTACACCTTC	CATSAEGRGYTF
NA	TRBJ1-4	TRBV3-1	NA	TGTGCCAGCACCTCGGACACCTCTAATGAAAAACTGTTTTTT	CASTSDTSNEKLFF
NA	TRBJ1-2	TRBV6-2/TRBV6-3	TRBD1	TGTGCCAGCAGCGAACCACCCGGACAGGTCGACAACTATGGCTACACCTTC	CASSEPPGQVDNYGYTF
NA	TRBJ1-5	TRBV12-3/TRBV12-4	NA	TGTGCCAGCAGCCCACCTGGGGGGCTTGGGGATCAGCCCCAGCATTTT	CASSPPGGLGDQPQHF
NA	TRBJ2-3	TRBV29-1	NA	TGCAGCGTTGAAGAGGGTAGGGGGATTTTAGATACGCAGTATTTT	CSVEEGRGILDTQYF
NA	TRBJ1-2	TRBV19	TRBD1	TGTGCCAGTAGTCCCCCAGGGGGGAACTATGGCTACACCTTC	CASSPPGGNYGYTF
NA	TRBJ1-5	TRBV7-9	TRBD1	TGTGCCAGCAGCGCCGGGACAGGGCTTCTTCAGCCCCAGCATTTT	CASSAGTGLLQPQHF
few	TRBJ2-3	TRBV20-1	TRBD2	TGCAGTGCTCGACCCCCCCTAGCGGGAAGCACAGATACGCAGTATTTT	CSARPPLAGSTDTQYF
NA	TRBJ2-7	TRBV29-1	NA	TGCAGCGTTGAAGTGGGCGGGTATGGCGAGCAGTACTTC	CSVEVGGYGEQYF
NA	TRBJ1-2	TRBV4-3	NA	TGCGCCAGCAGCCAAGCTCCAGGTGATAACTATGGCTACACCTTC	CASSQAPGDNYGYTF
NA	TRBJ2-1	TRBV7-3	NA	TGTGCCAGCAGCCCATCCGGGACTCCCTACAATGAGCAGTTCTTC	CASSPSGTPYNEQFF
many	TRBJ2-1	TRBV20-1	TRBD2	TGCAGTGCTTCGGGACTAGCGGGAGGCGTCATGGGGAATGAGCAGTTCTTC	CSASGLAGGVMGNEQFF
once	TRBJ2-5	TRBV11-3	TRBD2	TGTGCCAGCAGCTTAGGGGGACTAGGTGGTCTCAATGAGCAGTACTTC	CASSLGGLGGLNEQYF
NA	TRBJ2-3	TRBV6-1	NA	TGTGCCAGCCTACGGCCCGCACCCGTAGATACGCAGTATTTT	CASLRPAPVDTQYF
few	TRBJ2-3	TRBV24-1	NA	TGTGCCTCCTCGAGCGGTGAGCGCACAGATACGCAGTATTTT	CASSSGERTDTQYF
NA	TRBJ2-1	TRBV15	NA	TGTGCCACCAGCAGGAGCCAGGGGTCCTACAATGAGCAGTTCTTC	CATSRSQGSYNEQFF
NA	TRBJ1-1	TRBV15	TRBD1	TGTGCCACCAGCAGAGATAGGGGGCTGATGAACACTGAAGCTTTCTTT	CATSRDRGLMNTEAFF
NA	TRBJ2-1	TRBV24-1	NA	TGTGCCACCAGAGCGGAAAATGAGCAGTTCTTC	CATRAENEQFF
NA	TRBJ2-1	TRBV10-3	NA	TGTGCCATCAGTGCCGATGAGGGGATTATGTACAATGAGCAGTTCTTC	CAISADEGIMYNEQFF
NA	TRBJ2-2	TRBV18	NA	TGTGCCAGCTCAGTTCGTACCGGGGAGCTGTTTTTT	CASSVRTGELFF
few	TRBJ2-5	TRBV2	NA	TGTGCCAGCAGTTCCACCCGGCTAGCTCAGGAGACCCAGTACTTC	CASSSTRLAQETQYF
few	TRBJ2-1	TRBV5-1	TRBD2	TGCGCCAGCAGCTTGGGAGCGGGGGGCTTCTACAATGAGCAGTTCTTC	CASSLGAGGFYNEQFF
NA	TRBJ2-1	TRBV9	TRBD2	TGTGCCAGCAGCGTCCTAGCGGGAGATCCCTACAATGAGCAGTTCTTC	CASSVLAGDPYNEQFF
NA	TRBJ2-5	TRBV5-1	TRBD1	TGCGTCAGCAGCCTTACAGGGGACCGGTTGGGGGAGACCCAGTACTTC	CVSSLTGDRLGETQYF
few	TRBJ1-2	TRBV6-6	NA	TGTGCCAGCAGTTATAATCCGGCAGCTACCTATGGCTACACCTTC	CASSYNPAATYGYTF
once	TRBJ1-2	TRBV11-2	NA	TGTGCCAGCAGCCCGGACGGATTCTATGGCTACACCTTC	CASSPDGFYGYTF
NA	TRBJ2-7	TRBV12-3/TRBV12-4	NA	TGTGCCAGCAGTAGGGACCCAAACCGGCAGTACTTC	CASSRDPNRQYF
NA	TRBJ2-7	TRBV20-1	NA	TGCAGTGCTAGATCGCCCGGCAGGCGTACCTACGAGCAGTACTTC	CSARSPGRRTYEQYF
NA	TRBJ2-3	TRBV5-8	TRBD2	TGTGCCAGCAGCCTAGCGGGAGCTTCAGATACGCAGTATTTT	CASSLAGASDTQYF
NA	TRBJ2-5	TRBV6-6	NA	TGTGCCAGCAGTTTTTTAAGGTCGTTCCAAGAGACCCAGTACTTC	CASSFLRSFQETQYF
NA	TRBJ2-5	TRBV12-3/TRBV12-4	TRBD2	TGTGCCAGCAGTTTAGACGGCGGGGGGGCTAGAGAGACCCAGTACTTC	CASSLDGGGARETQYF
NA	TRBJ2-7	TRBV4-3	NA	TGCGCCAGCAGCCAAGACGAGGGAGTTGAGCAGTACTTC	CASSQDEGVEQYF
NA	TRBJ2-1	TRBV24-1	NA	TGTGCCACCAGTGACTCCGGGACTCCCCTCGGTGATGAGCAGTTCTTC	CATSDSGTPLGDEQFF
NA	TRBJ1-6	TRBV13	NA	TGTGCCAGCAGCTCAATACAGGGAGGGAATTCACCCCTCCACTTT	CASSSIQGGNSPLHF
NA	TRBJ2-3	TRBV20-1	NA	TGCAGTGCCCGAAACAGGGGGGGGCGAACAGATACGCAGTATTTT	CSARNRGGRTDTQYF
few	TRBJ2-5	TRBV5-1	NA	TGCGCCAGCAGCTTGGCGGCAGCAACCCGGGAGACCCAGTACTTC	CASSLAAATRETQYF
NA	TRBJ2-5	TRBV12-3/TRBV12-4	NA	TGTGCCAGCAGTCTAAGCAATCGGGAGTCGTGGCTATACAATGAGCAGTACTTC	CASSLSNRESWLYNEQYF
NA	TRBJ1-2	TRBV20-1	NA	TGCAGTGCTAGAGATTACAGGAGGGGGAACTATGGCTACACCTTC	CSARDYRRGNYGYTF
NA	TRBJ2-1	TRBV29-1	TRBD1	TGCAGCGTTGGACAGGGGGGACGCGAGACCCAGTTCTTC	CSVGQGGRETQFF
few	TRBJ2-3	TRBV28	TRBD2	TGTGCCAGCAGTTCAGCGGGAACCCTAAATACGCAGTATTTT	CASSSAGTLNTQYF